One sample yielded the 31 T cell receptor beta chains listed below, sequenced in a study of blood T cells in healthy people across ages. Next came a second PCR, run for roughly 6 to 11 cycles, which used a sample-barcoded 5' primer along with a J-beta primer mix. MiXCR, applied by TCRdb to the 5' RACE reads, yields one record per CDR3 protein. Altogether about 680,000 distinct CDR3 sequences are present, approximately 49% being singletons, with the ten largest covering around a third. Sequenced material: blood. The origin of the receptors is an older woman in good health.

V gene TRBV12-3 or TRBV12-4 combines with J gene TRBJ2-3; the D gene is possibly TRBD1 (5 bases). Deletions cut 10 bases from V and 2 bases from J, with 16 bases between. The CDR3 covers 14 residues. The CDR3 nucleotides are TGTGCCACCCATCGGGCAGGGATCACAGATACGCAGTATTTT. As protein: CATHRAGITDTQYF.

Here the CDR3 DNA reads TGTGCCAGCAGTTACCACGGGACTGGCAATGAGCAGTTCTTC. Translation gives CASSYHGTGNEQFF. V usage is TRBV6-2 or TRBV6-3 and J usage is TRBJ2-1; tentatively, D is TRBD2 (6 bases). V gave up 2 bases and J gave up 6 bases, with 11 bases separating them. Germline lookup yields CDR1 MNHEY and CDR2 SVGEGT. CDR3 length: 14 amino acids.

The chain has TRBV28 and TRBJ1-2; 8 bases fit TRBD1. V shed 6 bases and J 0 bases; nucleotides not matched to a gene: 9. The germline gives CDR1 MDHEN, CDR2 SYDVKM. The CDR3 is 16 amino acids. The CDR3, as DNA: TGTGCCAGCAGACTGACAGGGGCCGGGGCTAACTATGGCTACACCTTC. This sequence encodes CASRLTGAGANYGYTF.

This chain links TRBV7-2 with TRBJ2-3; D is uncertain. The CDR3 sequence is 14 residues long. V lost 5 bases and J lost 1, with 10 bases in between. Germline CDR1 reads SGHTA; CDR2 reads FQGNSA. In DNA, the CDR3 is TGTGCCAGCAGCACATCAGAGCGCACAGATACGCAGTATTTT. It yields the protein CASSTSERTDTQYF. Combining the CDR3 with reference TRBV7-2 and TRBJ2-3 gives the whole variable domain GAGVSQSPSNKVTEKGKDVELRCDPISGHTALYWYRQSLGQGLEFLIYFQGNSAPDKSGLPSDRFSAERTGGSVSTLTIQRTQQEDSAVYLCASSTSERTDTQYFGPGTRLTVL.

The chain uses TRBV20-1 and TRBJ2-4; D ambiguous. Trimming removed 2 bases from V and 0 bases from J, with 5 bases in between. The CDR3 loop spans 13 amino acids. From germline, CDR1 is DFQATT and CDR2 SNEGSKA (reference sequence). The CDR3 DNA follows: TGCAGTGCTAGACCGATAGCCAAAAACATTCAGTACTTC. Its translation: CSARPIAKNIQYF.

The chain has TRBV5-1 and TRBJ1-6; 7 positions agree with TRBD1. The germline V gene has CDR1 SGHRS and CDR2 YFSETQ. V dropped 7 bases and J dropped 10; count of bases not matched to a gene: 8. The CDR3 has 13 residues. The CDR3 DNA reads TGCGCCAGCCGGGACAGAGAGGAATCACCCCTCCACTTT. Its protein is CASRDREESPLHF.

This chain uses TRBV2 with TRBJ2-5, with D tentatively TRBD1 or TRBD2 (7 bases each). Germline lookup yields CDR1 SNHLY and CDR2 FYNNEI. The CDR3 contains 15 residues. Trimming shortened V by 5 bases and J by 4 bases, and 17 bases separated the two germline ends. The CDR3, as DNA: TGTGCCAGCAGTCGACAGGGCCAGCGGGGAGAGACCCAGTACTTC. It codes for CASSRQGQRGETQYF. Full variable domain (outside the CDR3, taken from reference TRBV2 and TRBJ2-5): EPEVTQTPSHQVTQMGQEVILRCVPISNHLYFYWYRQILGQKVEFLVSFYNNEISEKSEIFDDQFSVERPDGSNFTLKIRSTKLEDSAMYFCASSRQGQRGETQYFGPGTRLLVL.

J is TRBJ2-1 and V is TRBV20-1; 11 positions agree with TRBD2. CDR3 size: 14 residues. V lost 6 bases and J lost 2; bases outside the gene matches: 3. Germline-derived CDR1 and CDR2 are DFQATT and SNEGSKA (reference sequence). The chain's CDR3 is CSAGTSGTYNEQFF. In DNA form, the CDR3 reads TGCAGTGCGGGGACTAGCGGTACCTACAATGAGCAGTTCTTC.

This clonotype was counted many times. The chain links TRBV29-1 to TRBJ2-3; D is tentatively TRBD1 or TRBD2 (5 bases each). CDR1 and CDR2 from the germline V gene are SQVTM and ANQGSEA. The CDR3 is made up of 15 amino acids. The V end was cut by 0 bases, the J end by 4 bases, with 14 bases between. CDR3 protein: CSVEDRGRKPDTQYF. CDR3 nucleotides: TGCAGCGTTGAAGATCGGGGCCGTAAGCCAGATACGCAGTATTTT.

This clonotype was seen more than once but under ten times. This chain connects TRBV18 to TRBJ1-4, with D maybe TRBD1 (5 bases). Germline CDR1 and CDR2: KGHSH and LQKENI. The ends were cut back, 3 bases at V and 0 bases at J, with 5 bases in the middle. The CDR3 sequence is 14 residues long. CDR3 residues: CASSPTATNEKLFF. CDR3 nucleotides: TGTGCCAGCTCACCGACAGCAACTAATGAAAAACTGTTTTTT.

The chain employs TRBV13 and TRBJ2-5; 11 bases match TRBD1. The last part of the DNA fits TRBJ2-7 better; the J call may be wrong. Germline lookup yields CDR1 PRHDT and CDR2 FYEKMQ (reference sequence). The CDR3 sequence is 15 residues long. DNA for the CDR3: TGTGCCAGCAGCTCCTCCGGGACAGGGGGATACGAGCAGTACTTC. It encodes CASSSSGTGGYEQYF.

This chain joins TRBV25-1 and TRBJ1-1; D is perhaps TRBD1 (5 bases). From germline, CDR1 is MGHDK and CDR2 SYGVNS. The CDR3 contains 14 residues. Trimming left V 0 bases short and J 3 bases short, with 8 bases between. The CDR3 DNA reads TGTGCCAGCAGTGAATATGGGACTGACACTGAAGCTTTCTTT. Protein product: CASSEYGTDTEAFF.

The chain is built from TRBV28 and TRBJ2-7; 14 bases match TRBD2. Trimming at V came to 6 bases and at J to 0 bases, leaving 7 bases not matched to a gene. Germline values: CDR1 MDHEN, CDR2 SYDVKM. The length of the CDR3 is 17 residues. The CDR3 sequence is CASSPGTSGSRSYEQYF. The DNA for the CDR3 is TGTGCCAGCAGCCCTGGGACTAGCGGGAGCCGCTCCTACGAGCAGTACTTC.

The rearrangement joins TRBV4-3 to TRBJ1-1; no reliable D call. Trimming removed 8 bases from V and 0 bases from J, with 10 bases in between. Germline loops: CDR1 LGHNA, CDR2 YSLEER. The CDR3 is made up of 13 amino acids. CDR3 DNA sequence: TGCGCCAGCGAAAGGGAGCTGAACACTGAAGCTTTCTTT. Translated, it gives CASERELNTEAFF.

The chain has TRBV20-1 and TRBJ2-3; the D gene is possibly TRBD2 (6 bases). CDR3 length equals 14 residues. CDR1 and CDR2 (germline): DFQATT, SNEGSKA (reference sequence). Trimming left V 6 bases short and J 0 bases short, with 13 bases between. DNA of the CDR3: TGCAGTGCAGAAGGCGGGGAGAGCACAGATACGCAGTATTTT. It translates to CSAEGGESTDTQYF.

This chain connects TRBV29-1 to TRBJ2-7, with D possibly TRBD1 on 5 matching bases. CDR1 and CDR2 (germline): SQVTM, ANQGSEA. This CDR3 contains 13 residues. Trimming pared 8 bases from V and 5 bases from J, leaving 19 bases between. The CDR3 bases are TGCAGCACCGGACCAGGGATTAGGAACGAGCAGTACTTC. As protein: CSTGPGIRNEQYF.

As DNA, the CDR3 is TGTGCCAGCAGCCACAGGGGGAATCAGCCCCAGCATTTT. Protein: CASSHRGNQPQHF. J is TRBJ1-5 and V is TRBV4-2, with TRBD1 identical over 7 bases. Per germline, CDR1 LGHNA and CDR2 YNFKEQ. Trimming cost V 3 bases and J 4 bases; bases outside gene matches: 0. The CDR3 length is 13 residues.

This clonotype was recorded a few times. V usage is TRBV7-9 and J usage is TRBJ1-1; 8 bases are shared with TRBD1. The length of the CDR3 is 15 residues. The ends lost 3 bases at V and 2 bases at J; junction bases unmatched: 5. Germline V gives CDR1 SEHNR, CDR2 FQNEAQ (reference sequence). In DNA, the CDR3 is TGTGCCAGCAGCTTGACAGGGGCCCTCAACACTGAAGCTTTCTTT. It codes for CASSLTGALNTEAFF.

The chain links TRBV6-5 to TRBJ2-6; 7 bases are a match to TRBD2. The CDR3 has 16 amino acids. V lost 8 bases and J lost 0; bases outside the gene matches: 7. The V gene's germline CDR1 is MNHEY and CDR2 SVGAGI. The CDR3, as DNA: TGTGCCAGCCAGCGCGGGGGAGACTCTGGGGCCAACGTCCTGACTTTC. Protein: CASQRGGDSGANVLTF.

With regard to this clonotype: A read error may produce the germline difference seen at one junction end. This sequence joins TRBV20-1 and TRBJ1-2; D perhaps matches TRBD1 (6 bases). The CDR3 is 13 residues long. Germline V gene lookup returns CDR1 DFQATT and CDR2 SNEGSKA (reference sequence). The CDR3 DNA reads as TGCAGTGCCAGTACAGGGATTAACTATGGCTACACTTTC. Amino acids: CSASTGINYGYTF.

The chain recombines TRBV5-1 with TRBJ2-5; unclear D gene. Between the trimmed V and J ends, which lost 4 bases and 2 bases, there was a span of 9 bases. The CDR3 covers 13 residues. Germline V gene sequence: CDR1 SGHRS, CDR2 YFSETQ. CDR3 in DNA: TGCGCCAGCAGCACCTTGACGCAAGAGACCCAGTACTTC. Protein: CASSTLTQETQYF. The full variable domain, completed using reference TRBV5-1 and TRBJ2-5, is KAGVTQTPRYLIKTRGQQVTLSCSPISGHRSVSWYQQTPGQGLQFLFEYFSETQRNKGNFPGRFSGRQFSNSRSEMNVSTLELGDSALYLCASSTLTQETQYFGPGTRLLVL.

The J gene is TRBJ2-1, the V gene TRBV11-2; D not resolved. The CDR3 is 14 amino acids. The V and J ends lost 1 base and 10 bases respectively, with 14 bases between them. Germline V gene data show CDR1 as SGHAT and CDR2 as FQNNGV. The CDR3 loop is CASSLVWTDGEQFF. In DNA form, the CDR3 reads TGTGCCAGCAGCTTAGTGTGGACGGACGGCGAGCAGTTCTTC.

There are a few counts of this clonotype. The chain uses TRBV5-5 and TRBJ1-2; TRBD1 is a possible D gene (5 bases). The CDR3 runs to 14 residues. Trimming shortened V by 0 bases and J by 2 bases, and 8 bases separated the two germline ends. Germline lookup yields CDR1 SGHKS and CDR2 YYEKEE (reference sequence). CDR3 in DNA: TGTGCCAGCAGCTTGGACAGGATCAACTATGGCTACACCTTC. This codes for CASSLDRINYGYTF.

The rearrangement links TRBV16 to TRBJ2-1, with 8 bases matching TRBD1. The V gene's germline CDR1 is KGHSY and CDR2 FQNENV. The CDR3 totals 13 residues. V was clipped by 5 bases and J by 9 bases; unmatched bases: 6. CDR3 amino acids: CASSVDRASEQFF. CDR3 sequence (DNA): TGTGCCAGCAGCGTGGACAGGGCAAGTGAGCAGTTCTTC.

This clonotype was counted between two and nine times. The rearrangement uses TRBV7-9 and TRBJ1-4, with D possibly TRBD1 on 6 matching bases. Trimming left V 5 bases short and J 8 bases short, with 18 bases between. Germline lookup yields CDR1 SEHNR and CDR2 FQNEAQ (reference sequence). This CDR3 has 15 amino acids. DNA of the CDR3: TGTGCCAGCAGCACGATACAGGGTATGGAGGAAAAACTGTTTTTT. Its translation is CASSTIQGMEEKLFF.

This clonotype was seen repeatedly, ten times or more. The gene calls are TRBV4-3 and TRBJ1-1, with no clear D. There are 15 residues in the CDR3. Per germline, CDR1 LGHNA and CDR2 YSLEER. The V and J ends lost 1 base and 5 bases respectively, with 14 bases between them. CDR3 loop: CASSQGWGSRTEAFF. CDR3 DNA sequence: TGCGCCAGCAGCCAAGGTTGGGGAAGTAGGACTGAAGCTTTCTTT.

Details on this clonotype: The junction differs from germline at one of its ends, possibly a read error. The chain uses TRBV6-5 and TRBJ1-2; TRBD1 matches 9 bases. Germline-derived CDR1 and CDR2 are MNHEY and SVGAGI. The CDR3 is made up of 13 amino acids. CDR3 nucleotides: TGTGCCAGCAGTGCGGACAGGGGAGGAGGCTGCACCTTC. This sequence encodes CASSADRGGGCTF.

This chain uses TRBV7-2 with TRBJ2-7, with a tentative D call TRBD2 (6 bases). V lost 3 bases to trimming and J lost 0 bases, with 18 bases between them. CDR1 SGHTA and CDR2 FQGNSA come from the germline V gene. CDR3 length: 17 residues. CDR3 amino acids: CASSFGTWTLSSYEQYF. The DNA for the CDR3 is TGTGCCAGCAGCTTCGGGACTTGGACTCTAAGCTCCTACGAGCAGTACTTC.

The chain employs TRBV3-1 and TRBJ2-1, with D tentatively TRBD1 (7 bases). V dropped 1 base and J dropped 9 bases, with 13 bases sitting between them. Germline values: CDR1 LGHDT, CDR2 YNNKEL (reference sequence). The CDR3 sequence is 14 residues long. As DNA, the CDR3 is TGTGCCAGCAGCCAAGGACTAGGGGGCGGTGAGCAGTTCTTC. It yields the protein CASSQGLGGGEQFF.

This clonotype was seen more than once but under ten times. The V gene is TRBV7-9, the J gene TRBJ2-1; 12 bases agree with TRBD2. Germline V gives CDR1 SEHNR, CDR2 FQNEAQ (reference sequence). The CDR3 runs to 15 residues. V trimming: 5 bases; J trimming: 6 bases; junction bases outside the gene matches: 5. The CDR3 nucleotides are TGTGCCAGCAGCACCGGACTAGCGGGGTTCAATGAGCAGTTCTTC. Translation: CASSTGLAGFNEQFF.

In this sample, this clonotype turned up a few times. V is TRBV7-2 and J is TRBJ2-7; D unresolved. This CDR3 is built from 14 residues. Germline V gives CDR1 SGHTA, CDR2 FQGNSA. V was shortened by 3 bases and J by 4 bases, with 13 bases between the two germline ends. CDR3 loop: CASSFGVVNYEQYF. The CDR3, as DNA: TGTGCCAGCAGCTTTGGGGTAGTGAATTACGAGCAGTACTTC.